What follows are 14 T cell receptor beta chains derived from one specimen sequenced in a study of T cell responses to AZD1222 COVID-19 vaccine. Sequenced by immunoSEQ multiplex PCR; TCRdb stores in-frame clones only, minus some. This table holds roughly 100,000 clones, approximately 90% found once. The source material was peripheral blood, sampled 28 days after the second AZD1222 dose. The receptors were sampled from an adult who received the AZD1222 COVID-19 vaccine.

This clone was seen a handful of times. The rearrangement joins TRBV4-1 to TRBJ2-7, with TRBD2 matching over 12 bases. Germline values: CDR1 MGHRA, CDR2 YSYEKL. The CDR3 sequence is 19 residues long. The junction had 9 bases not matched to a gene; V was cut back by 0 bases and J by 0 bases. CDR3 loop: CASSQDTYGTSGRSYEQYF. CDR3 bases: TGCGCCAGCAGCCAAGATACATATGGGACTAGCGGGCGCTCCTACGAGCAGTACTTC.

The gene calls are TRBV27 and TRBJ2-1; D gene unclear. Germline V gene lookup returns CDR1 MNHEY and CDR2 SMNVEV (reference sequence). This CDR3 is 15 amino acids long. With 2 bases removed from V and 1 base from J, the gap between germline ends came to 9 bases. CDR3 loop: CASSLSEPSYNEQFF. The DNA of the CDR3 is TGTGCCAGCAGTTTAAGCGAGCCTTCCTACAATGAGCAGTTCTTC.

V is TRBV18 and J is TRBJ1-2; TRBD1 might be the D (6 bases). V was trimmed by 4 bases and J by 6 bases, leaving 9 bases between them. The CDR3 is 12 residues long. Germline V CDR1 and CDR2: KGHSH, LQKENI. The CDR3 protein is CASSQSGDGYTF. The CDR3 bases are TGTGCCAGCTCACAGTCAGGGGATGGCTACACCTTC.

This clone was seen more than once but under ten times. The V gene is TRBV27, the J gene TRBJ2-3, with D possibly matching TRBD2 (5 bases). The germline V and J ends were trimmed by 2 bases and 5 bases, with 14 bases remaining between them. The CDR3 contains 15 residues. The germline CDR1 and CDR2 sequences are MNHEY and SMNVEV (reference sequence). CDR3 protein: CASSLTGMEEDTQYF. CDR3 bases: TGTGCCAGCAGTTTAACCGGGATGGAGGAAGATACGCAGTATTTT.

This clone came up once. The chain carries TRBV7-6 and TRBJ2-3, with TRBD1 as a possible D gene (6 bases). CDR1 is SGHVS and CDR2 is FNYEAQ in the germline V gene. The CDR3 covers 15 residues. The germline V and J ends were trimmed by 1 base and 3 bases, with 11 bases remaining between them. The CDR3 DNA reads TGTGCCAGCAGCTTAGAATTCCAGGGGACAGATACGCAGTATTTT. Translating gives CASSLEFQGTDTQYF.

The chain has TRBV6-5 and TRBJ1-1, with TRBD1 matching 7 bases. J lost 4 bases, V lost 2 bases, and 7 bases had no gene match. The CDR3 loop spans 15 amino acids. The germline gives CDR1 MNHEY, CDR2 SVGAGI. CDR3 sequence reads: CASSYTPTGTTEAFF. The CDR3 nucleotides are TGTGCCAGCAGTTACACTCCGACAGGGACCACTGAAGCTTTCTTT.

This clone was seen more than once but under ten times. V gene TRBV29-1 combines with J gene TRBJ1-1; D unresolved. The V end was cut by 6 bases, the J end by 4 bases, with 9 bases between. The CDR3 extends over 11 amino acids. The germline V gene has CDR1 SQVTM and CDR2 ANQGSEA. CDR3 nucleotides: TGCAGCGTCAACGGCGGCACTGAAGCTTTCTTT. This encodes CSVNGGTEAFF.

The chain joins TRBV7-2 to TRBJ1-5; D is ambiguous. Germline lookup yields CDR1 SGHTA and CDR2 FQGNSA. The CDR3 is 15 amino acids. V shed 2 bases and J shed 1 base, with 9 bases lying between them. CDR3 protein: CASSLLSGSNQPQHF. The DNA for the CDR3 is TGTGCCAGCAGCTTACTTTCCGGGAGCAATCAGCCCCAGCATTTT. Drawing the rest from reference TRBV7-2 and TRBJ1-5, the complete variable domain is GAGVSQSPSNKVTEKGKDVELRCDPISGHTALYWYRQSLGQGLEFLIYFQGNSAPDKSGLPSDRFSAERTGGSVSTLTIQRTQQEDSAVYLCASSLLSGSNQPQHFGDGTRLSIL.

This chain uses TRBV4-3 with TRBJ2-7; perhaps TRBD2 as D (6 bases). This CDR3 has 16 residues. Between the trimmed V and J ends, which lost 3 bases and 5 bases, there was a span of 20 bases. Looked up from germline, CDR1 is LGHNA and CDR2 is YSLEER. In DNA, the CDR3 is TGCGCCAGCAGCCAGTCCCCCGGATTGGAGGGAAACGAGCAGTACTTC. It yields the protein CASSQSPGLEGNEQYF.

The chain joins TRBV5-1 to TRBJ2-2; the D is unclear. With 4 bases removed from V and 6 bases from J, the gap between germline ends came to 7 bases. There are 12 residues in the CDR3. Germline lookup yields CDR1 SGHRS and CDR2 YFSETQ. This CDR3 is CASSTSAGELFF. CDR3 DNA: TGCGCCAGCAGCACGTCCGCCGGGGAGCTGTTTTTT.

The gene calls are TRBV15 and TRBJ1-3; D gene unclear. The CDR3 covers 14 residues. In germline, CDR1 is LNHNV, CDR2 YYDKDF (reference sequence). Trimming pared 0 bases from V and 0 bases from J, leaving 3 bases between. CDR3 nucleotides: TGTGCCACCAGCAGAGACACCTCTGGAAACACCATATATTTT. Protein sequence: CATSRDTSGNTIYF.

The CDR3 nucleotides read TGTGCCACCATTTGTACAGCGCCGCCAGGGAACACCATATATTTT. It codes for CATICTAPPGNTIYF. The rearrangement uses TRBV24-1 and TRBJ1-3; tentative D call: TRBD1 (5 bases). Germline CDR1 and CDR2: KGHDR and SFDVKD. The CDR3 contains 15 residues. Trimming shortened V by 8 bases and J by 7 bases, and 20 bases separated the two germline ends.

Ten or more counts support this clone. Additional DNA sequences in this sample encode the identical CDR3. The chain combines TRBV7-9 with TRBJ1-2; no clear D gene. Germline CDR1 SEHNR, CDR2 FQNEAQ (reference sequence). V was pared by 1 base and J by 4 bases, with 4 bases between. This CDR3 region has 12 residues. As DNA, the CDR3 is TGTGCCAGCAGCTTAGTCGGCTATGGCTACACCTTC. This encodes CASSLVGYGYTF.

The count of this clone is one. The V and J genes are TRBV4-2 and TRBJ2-3; 7 bases are a match to TRBD2. CDR1 is LGHNA and CDR2 is YNFKEQ in the germline V gene. This CDR3 is 16 amino acids long. With 1 base clipped from V and 1 base from J, the junction kept 5 bases outside the gene matches. The DNA of the CDR3 is TGTGCCAGCAGCCAAGGGCTAGCGGCCGGCACAGATACGCAGTATTTT. Its protein product is CASSQGLAAGTDTQYF.